This TCR beta chain was obtained from a study of low-dose radiotherapy and immunotherapy resistance in tumors. Trimming left V 0 bases short and J 11 bases short, with 8 bases between. The CDR3 is 12 amino acids. Per germline, CDR1 MGHRA and CDR2 YSYEKL. Time point defined: before trial treatment. Patients deemed eligible presented with advanced solid tumors lacking tumor-infiltrating lymphocytes. Primers targeting TRAV and TRBV primed first-strand cDNA, covering alpha and beta chains. Amplification of TCRs used a constant-region primer and V-primer adapter for roughly 22 PCR cycles. MiXCR, applied by TCRdb to the reads, yields one record per CDR3 protein. Of 85,000 to 95,000 distinct CDR3 sequences detected, 9.4% appear once; the ten largest clones hold roughly 1%. This clonotype was observed at least ten times.

This sequence was found in a male donor with prostate cancer. This chain links TRBV4-1 with TRBJ2-4; unclear D gene. The sequenced sample was PBMCs, obtained before treatment. DNA of the CDR3: TGCGCCAGCAGCCAAGATACGGGTGTTCAGTACTTC. This encodes CASSQDTGVQYF.